Below, 14 T cell receptor beta chains from the same sample are listed, as sequenced in a study of T cell changes during pregnancy in multiple sclerosis. TCRdb keeps only in-frame clones here, not all; method: immunoSEQ multiplex PCR. The profile shows under 85,000 clones, about 93% of them singletons. The specimen was peripheral blood, collected in the third trimester of pregnancy. These receptors were collected from a female donor in good health, enrolled as a control in a pregnancy study.

This chain connects TRBV18 to TRBJ2-7, with 10 bases lining up with TRBD1. V lost 3 bases and J lost 7; bases outside the gene matches: 12. The CDR3 loop spans 16 amino acids. CDR1 KGHSH and CDR2 LQKENI come from the germline V gene. In nucleotides, the CDR3 is TGTGCCAGCTCACCCCAATTCCGACAGGGGGCGGTAGAGCAGTACTTC. It encodes CASSPQFRQGAVEQYF. The entire variable domain, with the rest obtained from reference TRBV18 and TRBJ2-7, is as follows: NAGVMQNPRHLVRRRGQEARLRCSPMKGHSHVYWYRQLPEEGLKFMVYLQKENIIDESGMPKERFSAEFPKEGPSILRIQQVVRGDSAAYFCASSPQFRQGAVEQYFGPGTRLTVT.

The CDR3 sequence: CASSFPGADTQYF. The CDR3, as DNA: TGTGCCAGCAGCTTCCCAGGGGCAGATACGCAGTATTTT. This chain links TRBV7-2 with TRBJ2-3; the D gene is possibly TRBD1 (6 bases). V lost 3 bases and J 4 bases, leaving 8 bases between the germline ends. This CDR3 has 13 amino acids. Germline CDR1 and CDR2: SGHTA and FQGNSA.

V is TRBV5-1 and J is TRBJ1-5; the D is unclear. Germline V gives CDR1 SGHRS, CDR2 YFSETQ. With 4 bases removed from V and 3 bases from J, the gap between germline ends came to 11 bases. The CDR3 consists of 14 residues. CDR3 protein: CASSHGGYNQPQHF. CDR3 bases: TGCGCCAGCAGCCACGGAGGGTACAATCAGCCCCAGCATTTT.

CDR3 nucleotides: TGTGCCAGCTCACCATCGGGGGGATCGAACACCGGGGAGCTGTTTTTT. Its protein product is CASSPSGGSNTGELFF. The rearrangement uses TRBV18 and TRBJ2-2; TRBD2 matches 7 bases. The CDR3 spans 16 residues. Germline CDR1 and CDR2: KGHSH and LQKENI. Trimming took 2 bases from V and 0 from J; bases not matched to a gene: 3.

The chain carries TRBV2 and TRBJ2-5, with D possibly TRBD1 on 6 matching bases. Trimming shortened V by 4 bases and J by 0 bases, and 12 bases separated the two germline ends. The CDR3 runs to 15 residues. Germline values: CDR1 SNHLY, CDR2 FYNNEI. The CDR3 loop is CASSAQDRYQETQYF. The CDR3 bases are TGTGCCAGCAGTGCCCAGGACAGATACCAAGAGACCCAGTACTTC.

This rearrangement joins TRBV6-1 to TRBJ1-4; TRBD1 matches 8 bases. CDR1 is MNHNS and CDR2 is SASEGT in the germline V gene. The CDR3 loop spans 14 amino acids. V lost 3 bases, J lost 6 bases, and 3 bases stayed unmatched. CDR3 in amino acids: CASSDRTGYEKLFF. CDR3 DNA: TGTGCCAGCAGTGATAGGACAGGGTATGAAAAACTGTTTTTT.

V and J are TRBV2 and TRBJ2-5; TRBD1 matches 8 bases. CDR1 is SNHLY and CDR2 is FYNNEI in the germline V gene. Trimming took 4 bases from V and 5 from J; bases not matched to a gene: 9. The CDR3 extends over 15 amino acids. DNA of the CDR3: TGTGCCAGCAGTGGTCGGGGACAGGTCATGGAGACCCAGTACTTC. This encodes CASSGRGQVMETQYF.

V is TRBV2 and J is TRBJ1-1; 9 nucleotides match TRBD1. V was pared by 8 bases and J by 7 bases, with 8 bases of the junction left unmatched. Per the germline V gene, CDR1 is SNHLY and CDR2 is FYNNEI. There are 13 residues in the CDR3. CDR3 amino acids: CASVRDREFEAFF. CDR3 coding DNA: TGTGCCAGCGTTCGGGACAGGGAATTTGAAGCTTTCTTT.

CDR3 loop: CASSPGTASDTQYF. The CDR3 coding sequence is TGTGCCAGCAGCCCCGGGACAGCGTCAGATACGCAGTATTTT. This chain joins TRBV7-2 and TRBJ2-3, with TRBD1 matching 7 bases. Looked up from germline, CDR1 is SGHTA and CDR2 is FQGNSA. With V trimmed by 5 bases and J by 4 bases, 6 bases remained unmatched. The CDR3 runs to 14 residues.

This chain joins TRBV28 and TRBJ2-7; 7 nucleotides align to TRBD1. Germline loops: CDR1 MDHEN, CDR2 SYDVKM. The length of the CDR3 is 13 residues. The V and J ends lost 6 bases and 9 bases, in that order; junction bases with no gene match: 11. The DNA for the CDR3 is TGTGCCAGCAGCCGCGACAGGGCCGGGCTGCAGTACTTC. Translated, it gives CASSRDRAGLQYF.

The CDR3 sequence is CASSQLTPGEQYF. The CDR3 nucleotides are TGTGCCAGCAGCCAATTAACCCCAGGAGAGCAGTACTTC. V gene TRBV7-6 combines with J gene TRBJ2-7, with D uncertain. CDR3 length: 13 residues. Deletions cut 5 bases from V and 7 bases from J, with 15 bases between. Germline loops: CDR1 SGHVS, CDR2 FNYEAQ. The whole variable domain, remainder taken from reference TRBV7-6 and TRBJ2-7, is GAGVSQSPRYKVTKRGQDVALRCDPISGHVSLYWYRQALGQGPEFLTYFNYEAQQDKSGLPNDRFSAERPEGSISTLTIQRTEQRDSAMYRCASSQLTPGEQYFGPGTRLTVT.

The rearrangement links TRBV20-1 to TRBJ2-3; D ambiguous. Germline CDR1 and CDR2: DFQATT and SNEGSKA (reference sequence). The V end lost 6 bases, the J end lost 2 bases, and 3 bases lay between the germline ends. The CDR3 totals 10 residues. CDR3 in amino acids: CSALTDTQYF. In DNA, the CDR3 is TGCAGTGCCCTCACAGATACGCAGTATTTT.

The chain combines TRBV27 with TRBJ1-1, with D unresolved. This CDR3 has 11 residues. Germline CDR1 and CDR2: MNHEY and SMNVEV (reference sequence). Trimming removed 5 bases at V and 6 bases at J, with 7 bases between. This CDR3 is CASSLGSEAFF. CDR3 nucleotide sequence: TGTGCCAGCAGTCTCGGGTCTGAAGCTTTCTTT.

This chain links TRBV29-1 with TRBJ1-2, with 7 bases identical to TRBD1. The germline CDR1 and CDR2 sequences are SQVTM and ANQGSEA. The CDR3 length is 14 residues. Germline trimming cut 6 bases from V and 4 bases from J; bases unmatched to any gene: 11. In DNA, the CDR3 is TGCAGCGTGTGGAGGAGGGGGCTTGGCTATGGCTACACCTTC. Translation gives CSVWRRGLGYGYTF. Supplemented by reference TRBV29-1 and TRBJ1-2, the full variable domain reads SAVISQKPSRDICQRGTSLTIQCQVDSQVTMMFWYRQQPGQSLTLIATANQGSEATYESGFVIDKFPISRPNLTFSTLTVSNMSPEDSSIYLCSVWRRGLGYGYTFGSGTRLTVV.